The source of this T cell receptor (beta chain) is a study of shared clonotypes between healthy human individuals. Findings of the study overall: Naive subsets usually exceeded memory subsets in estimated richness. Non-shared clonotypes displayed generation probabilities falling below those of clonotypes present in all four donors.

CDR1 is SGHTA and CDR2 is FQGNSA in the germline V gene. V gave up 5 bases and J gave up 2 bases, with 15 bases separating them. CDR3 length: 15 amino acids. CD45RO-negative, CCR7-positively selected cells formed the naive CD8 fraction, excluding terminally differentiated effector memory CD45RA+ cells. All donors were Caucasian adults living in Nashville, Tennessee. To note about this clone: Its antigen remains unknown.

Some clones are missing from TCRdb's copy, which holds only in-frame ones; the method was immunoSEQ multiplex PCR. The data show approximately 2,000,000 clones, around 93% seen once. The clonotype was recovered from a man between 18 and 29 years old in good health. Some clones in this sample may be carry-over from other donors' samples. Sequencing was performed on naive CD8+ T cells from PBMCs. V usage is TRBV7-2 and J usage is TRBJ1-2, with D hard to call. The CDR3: CASSTSGLLNYGYTF. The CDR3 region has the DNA TGTGCCAGCAGCACCTCAGGTCTTCTAAACTATGGCTACACCTTC.